The 27 T cell receptor beta chains below all came from one sample that was sequenced in a study of T cells in women clearing cervical HPV infection. Method: immunoSEQ multiplex PCR; TCRdb's copy keeps in-frame clones and lacks some. This sample's table reports over 30,000 clones. The source material was blood buffy coat. These receptors were obtained from a woman between 18 and 75 years old with a cervical HPV16 infection that either progressed to CIN3+ or cleared (not recorded which).

The covered CDR3 bases are TGTGCCAGCAGCCAAGACCTAGGTTTAATGGAGGATACG. It codes for CASSQDLGLMEDT. From start to end, the CDR3 is CASSQDLGLMEDTQYF. V usage is TRBV7-3 and J usage is TRBJ2-3; D gene ambiguous. The read comes to an end 3 residues before the CDR3 does, leaving the germline J gene to fill in the end. CDR1 and CDR2 (germline): SGHTA, FQGTGA. Trimming stripped 5 bases from V and 6 bases from J, with 21 bases between. This CDR3 comprises 16 residues.

Concerning this clone itself: The sequence runs out 3 residues before the end of the CDR3; the remainder is reconstructed from the germline J gene. The V and J genes are TRBV29-1 and TRBJ1-4; possible D gene TRBD1, 6 bases. From germline, CDR1 is SQVTM and CDR2 ANQGSEA. The CDR3 has 12 residues. The V end was cut by 7 bases, the J end by 8 bases, with 14 bases between. The CDR3 is CSASGGGEKLFF. The CDR3 DNA, read in part, is TGCAGCGCGAGCGGGGGCGGCGAAAAA.

CDR3 sequence: CSARVRLAGNTGELFF. CDR3 DNA, as far as it was read: TGCAGTGCTAGAGTCAGACTAGCGGGCAACACCGGGGAG. The chain links TRBV20-1 to TRBJ2-2; TRBD2 matches at 10 bases. Read coverage stops 3 residues before the CDR3 terminus; the germline J gene supplies the remainder. V shed 1 base, J shed 2 bases, and the junction held 4 bases outside the gene matches. The germline V gene encodes CDR1 DFQATT and CDR2 SNEGSKA (reference sequence). The CDR3 length is 16 residues.

With respect to this clone: The CDR3 end falls 3 residues outside the read, so it is completed with the germline J gene. This chain joins TRBV2 and TRBJ1-1; D unclear. There are 14 residues in the CDR3. CDR1 and CDR2 from the germline V gene are SNHLY and FYNNEI. The DNA read from the CDR3 is TGTGCCAGCAGCCGCCTGACTAGTGGGGAGACA. Its protein is CASSRLTSGET. The full CDR3 reads CASSRLTSGETAFF.

A remark on this clone: The CDR3 is cut off 3 residues early in the read; its end comes from the germline J gene. This rearrangement joins TRBV6-1 to TRBJ1-2; possibly TRBD1 for D (6 bases). The germline gives CDR1 MNHNS, CDR2 SASEGT. V was pared by 1 base and J by 4 bases, with 16 bases between. The CDR3 consists of 16 residues. The CDR3 spells CASSEGPGGAFYGYTF. Incomplete CDR3 DNA: TGTGCCAGCAGTGAAGGCCCGGGGGGCGCCTTCTATGGC.

About this clone itself: Read data end 3 residues before the CDR3 end; the end is taken from the germline J gene. The chain is built from TRBV19 and TRBJ1-2, with TRBD1 as a possible D gene (5 bases). Germline CDR1 reads LNHDA; CDR2 reads SQIVND (reference sequence). The CDR3 runs to 13 residues. This chain's CDR3 is CASSISAGGGYTF. The DNA read from the CDR3 is TGTGCCAGTAGTATCTCGGCGGGGGGAGGC.

Remarks on this clone: The read ends 3 residues early relative to the CDR3; the germline J gene fills the gap. The rearrangement links TRBV19 to TRBJ2-5; TRBD2 aligns across 15 bases. The CDR3 is 16 residues long. The germline CDR1 and CDR2 sequences are LNHDA and SQIVND (reference sequence). Trimming at V came to 9 bases and at J to 5 bases, leaving 10 bases not matched to a gene. CDR3 bases read: TGTGCCAGCACCGGGACTAGCGGGGGGCCGTTCGAGACC. Its protein product is CASTGTSGGPFET. The complete CDR3 reads CASTGTSGGPFETQYF.

A remark on this clone: The read ends 3 residues early relative to the CDR3; the germline J gene fills the gap. The chain uses TRBV5-1 and TRBJ2-2; 7 nucleotides match TRBD1. J gave up 0 bases and V 4 bases, and 6 bases lay outside the gene matches. Germline CDR1 is SGHRS and CDR2 is YFSETQ. The CDR3 spans 16 residues. Partial CDR3 DNA: TGCGCCAGCAGCGTGGCCCAGGGGGCGAACACCGGGGAG. Translated, it gives CASSVAQGANTGE. The entire CDR3 reads CASSVAQGANTGELFF.

Note on this clone: The CDR3 extends 3 residues past the end of the read, so its final part is completed from the germline J gene. This sequence joins TRBV12-3 or TRBV12-4 and TRBJ2-7, with 8 bases identical to TRBD2. The J segment lost 3 bases and the V segment lost 4 bases, leaving 2 bases of the junction unmatched. The CDR3 extends over 13 amino acids. The CDR3 DNA, read in part, is TGTGCCAGCAGTTCCGGGGGGGTCTACGAG. This encodes CASSSGGVYE. The entire CDR3 protein is CASSSGGVYEQYF.

Worth noting for this clone: Read coverage stops 3 residues before the CDR3 terminus; the germline J gene supplies the remainder. This chain uses TRBV13 with TRBJ1-4, with 9 bases lining up with TRBD1. This CDR3 is built from 17 residues. Germline CDR1 is PRHDT and CDR2 is FYEKMQ (reference sequence). The CDR3 loop is CASSLGDRGSINSPLFF. The CDR3 DNA, read in part, is TGTGCCAGCAGCTTAGGTGACAGGGGGAGCATTAATTCACCA.

As to this clone: With the read ending 3 residues before the CDR3 end, the germline J gene is used to fill in that end. The chain recombines TRBV20-1 with TRBJ2-7; D gene unclear. Germline CDR1 is DFQATT and CDR2 is SNEGSKA (reference sequence). V lost 0 bases and J lost 2, with 11 bases in between. There are 14 residues in the CDR3. Incomplete CDR3 DNA: TGCAGTGCTAGAGATCCGGGTTTTCCCTACGAG. Amino acid sequence: CSARDPGFPYE. In full, the CDR3 reads CSARDPGFPYEQYF.

Of note for this clone: With the read ending 3 residues before the CDR3 end, the germline J gene is used to fill in that end. The chain uses TRBV6-2 or TRBV6-3 and TRBJ2-7, with D uncertain. Per the germline V gene, CDR1 is MNHEY and CDR2 is SVGEGT. Trimming shortened V by 0 bases and J by 6 bases, and 6 bases separated the two germline ends. This CDR3 comprises 12 residues. Partial CDR3 DNA: TGTGCCAGCAGTTACTCGCTACGCGAG. As protein: CASSYSLRE. The CDR3, in full, reads CASSYSLREQYF.

Notes on this clone: The read gets to within 3 residues of the CDR3 end, and the germline J gene fills in the rest. The V gene is TRBV19, the J gene TRBJ2-2; 8 bases map to TRBD2. With V trimmed by 6 bases and J by 3 bases, 6 bases remained unmatched. This CDR3 is built from 15 residues. CDR1 and CDR2 (germline): LNHDA, SQIVND (reference sequence). CDR3 DNA (partial): TGTGCCAGTAGCACGGGGGGGCTGCACACCGGGGAG. Protein sequence: CASSTGGLHTGE. From start to end, the CDR3 is CASSTGGLHTGELFF.

Notes on this clone: The read ends 3 residues before the CDR3 terminus; that terminus is restored from the germline J gene. The rearrangement uses TRBV19 and TRBJ1-4; D call uncertain. This CDR3 comprises 15 residues. Per germline, CDR1 LNHDA and CDR2 SQIVND (reference sequence). Trimming shortened V by 3 bases and J by 3 bases, and 11 bases separated the two germline ends. CDR3 region: CASSIGRAPNEKLFF. Partial CDR3 DNA: TGTGCCAGTAGTATCGGAAGGGCACCTAATGAAAAA.

Points on this clone: The CDR3 end is not reached by the read, which stops 3 residues before it; the germline J gene fills it in. V usage is TRBV6-2 or TRBV6-3 and J usage is TRBJ1-5; unclear D gene. V lost 4 bases and J lost 2, with 9 bases in between. CDR1 and CDR2 from the germline V gene are MNHEY and SVGEGT. The CDR3 runs to 14 residues. This CDR3 reads CASSWAPGNQPQHF. The DNA read from the CDR3 is TGTGCCAGCAGTTGGGCCCCGGGCAATCAGCCC.

Turning to this clone: The read ends 3 residues before the CDR3 terminus; that terminus is restored from the germline J gene. This chain connects TRBV5-4 to TRBJ2-1; D is unresolved. The germline CDR1 and CDR2 sequences are SGHNT and YYREEE (reference sequence). CDR3 size: 14 residues. The germline V and J ends were trimmed by 3 bases and 8 bases, with 15 bases remaining between them. CDR3 sequence reads: CASSSIEKGDEQFF. The CDR3 DNA, read in part, is TGTGCCAGCAGCTCTATAGAAAAGGGCGATGAG.

Worth noting for this clone: The sequenced fragment ends 3 residues before the CDR3 boundary, so the rest is inferred from the germline J gene. The chain combines TRBV19 with TRBJ2-7; D is unresolved. V gave up 8 bases and J gave up 3 bases, with 5 bases separating them. The CDR3 runs to 10 residues. Per germline, CDR1 LNHDA and CDR2 SQIVND (reference sequence). This chain's CDR3 is CASPYYEQYF. Partial CDR3 DNA: TGTGCCAGTCCGTACTACGAG.

On this clone itself: The missing CDR3 end, 3 residues past where the read stops, is filled in from the germline J gene. V and J are TRBV6-1 and TRBJ1-2; D call uncertain. This CDR3 region has 16 residues. Germline CDR1 is MNHNS and CDR2 is SASEGT. Incomplete CDR3 DNA: TGTGCCAGCAGTGAATATTGGTCAGTAAGCACAGATACC. Translation: CASSEYWSVSTDT. From start to end, the CDR3 is CASSEYWSVSTDTYTF.

As to this clone: The CDR3 end falls 3 residues outside the read, so it is completed with the germline J gene. Different DNA sequences within this sample yield the same CDR3. This chain links TRBV7-6 with TRBJ2-2; 7 bases agree with TRBD1. The J segment lost 4 bases and the V segment lost 1 base, leaving 6 bases of the junction unmatched. The CDR3 is 16 residues long. Germline loops: CDR1 SGHVS, CDR2 FNYEAQ. CDR3 residues: CASSLGGTVLTGELFF. The CDR3 bases that were read are TGTGCCAGCAGCTTAGGAGGGACAGTACTCACCGGGGAG.

On this clone itself: The read ends 3 residues shy of where the CDR3 ends; the end is completed using the germline J gene. The chain links TRBV2 to TRBJ2-5, with 7 bases that match TRBD1. Per germline, CDR1 SNHLY and CDR2 FYNNEI. The CDR3 spans 17 residues. The J segment lost 0 bases and the V segment lost 6 bases, leaving 13 bases of the junction unmatched. Incomplete CDR3 DNA: TGTGCCAGCAGAGTCAACCGGGACAGCCCGTACCAAGAGACC. It is translated as CASRVNRDSPYQET. The CDR3 as a whole reads CASRVNRDSPYQETQYF.

As to this clone: The read stops 3 residues short of the end of the CDR3; the missing end is completed from the germline J gene. The rearrangement uses TRBV7-8 and TRBJ2-3, with 7 bases matching TRBD2. CDR3 length equals 13 residues. CDR1 and CDR2 (germline): SGHVS, FQNEAQ. The CDR3 bases that were read are TGTGCCAGCAGCTTTGCGGGAGAGGAGACG. This codes for CASSFAGEET. The entire CDR3 reads CASSFAGEETQYF.

With regard to this clone: The CDR3 end falls 3 residues outside the read, so it is completed with the germline J gene. The chain has TRBV2 and TRBJ1-1; D is unresolved. Trimming removed 3 bases at V and 1 base at J, with 6 bases between. There are 13 residues in the CDR3. Germline assignment: CDR1 SNHLY and CDR2 FYNNEI. The part of the CDR3 DNA that was read is TGTGCCAGCAGTGAGTCCCAGAACACTGAA. It encodes CASSESQNTE. The whole CDR3 reads CASSESQNTEAFF.

Details on this clone: With the read ending 3 residues before the CDR3 end, the germline J gene is used to fill in that end. V is TRBV30 and J is TRBJ1-1; tentatively, D is TRBD1 (6 bases). With 5 bases removed from V and 0 bases from J, the gap between germline ends came to 19 bases. This CDR3 is 16 amino acids long. The germline gives CDR1 GTSNPN, CDR2 SVGIG (reference sequence). The CDR3 spells CAWSSGTQRLNTEAFF. The part of the CDR3 DNA that was read is TGTGCCTGGTCCTCCGGGACACAGAGATTGAACACTGAA.

As concerns this clone: Sequencing ends 3 residues short of the CDR3 end; the germline J gene provides the rest. The rearrangement links TRBV2 to TRBJ2-1; D is undetermined. The length of the CDR3 is 12 residues. Germline values: CDR1 SNHLY, CDR2 FYNNEI. Trimming removed 3 bases at V and 6 bases at J, with 6 bases between. CDR3 bases read: TGTGCCAGCAGTGATGGGCCCAATGAG. Translation gives CASSDGPNE. The CDR3 in full is CASSDGPNEQFF.

In the case of this clone: The CDR3 end is not reached by the read, which stops 3 residues before it; the germline J gene fills it in. This chain joins TRBV6-2 or TRBV6-3 and TRBJ1-5; TRBD1 agrees at 7 bases. Germline V CDR1 and CDR2: MNHEY, SVGEGT. There are 16 residues in the CDR3. Germline trimming cut 4 bases from V and 9 bases from J; bases unmatched to any gene: 15. The covered CDR3 bases are TGTGCCAGCAGTTCCGACAGGGCGGGCGGATCCCCGCCC. Protein product: CASSSDRAGGSPP. The whole CDR3 is CASSSDRAGGSPPQHF.

As regards this clone: The read is 3 residues too short to cover the CDR3 end, so that end is filled in from the germline J gene. The chain combines TRBV6-1 with TRBJ2-1; 10 nucleotides agree with TRBD1. The trim removed 3 bases at V and 6 bases at J, leaving 2 bases unmatched. There are 14 residues in the CDR3. The germline gives CDR1 MNHNS, CDR2 SASEGT. The DNA read from the CDR3 is TGTGCCAGCAGTGAGGACAGGGGGGGCAATGAG. It codes for CASSEDRGGNE. The complete CDR3 reads CASSEDRGGNEQFF.

The DNA read from the CDR3 is TGTGCCAGCAGTGTAGAACGGTGGAATCAGCCC. Protein product: CASSVERWNQP. The full-length CDR3 reads as CASSVERWNQPQHF. The J gene is TRBJ1-5, the V gene TRBV6-1; D is unclear. Read data end 3 residues before the CDR3 end; the end is taken from the germline J gene. Per the germline V gene, CDR1 is MNHNS and CDR2 is SASEGT. Trimming left V 4 bases short and J 4 bases short, with 11 bases between. The CDR3 is 14 amino acids.